This T cell receptor beta chain derives from a study of T cell changes during pregnancy in multiple sclerosis. V lost 5 bases and J lost 4, with 8 bases in between. CDR3 length equals 13 residues. The germline V gene has CDR1 LNHDA and CDR2 SQIVND (reference sequence). Profiled with immunoSEQ multiplex PCR; TCRdb holds only in-frame clones, not every one. The table records roughly 30,000 clones, around nine tenths of them present only once. Sequences were derived from CD4+ T cells from peripheral blood mononuclear cells, sampled in the first trimester of pregnancy. This TCR was sampled from a female donor in good health, enrolled as a control in a pregnancy study. This chain links TRBV19 with TRBJ2-2, with D unclear. The CDR3 here is CASSGPVTGELFF. The CDR3 region has the DNA TGTGCCAGTAGTGGCCCAGTCACCGGGGAGCTGTTTTTT.